This entry is about one TCR beta chain. No antigen is known for it. Healthy donors had no documented immune events, such as infections, while sampled. The ends were cut back, 2 bases at V and 0 bases at J, with 13 bases in the middle. Germline assignment: CDR1 SNHLY and CDR2 FYNNEI. This CDR3 contains 16 residues. The source of the sample is a study of identifying expanded T cells in peripheral blood. Clones were read by immunoSEQ multiplex PCR, and TCRdb kept only the in-frame ones, dropping some. The sample shows approximately 90,000 clones, approximately 85% of them seen only once. General study results and limits: Technical replicates showed about 1.1 changed clones; approximately two weeks 15 to 20; four weeks 19.

The TCR comes from a person between 18 and 69 years old in good health. V usage is TRBV2 and J usage is TRBJ1-1; D gene uncertain. Sequenced material: blood. The CDR3 protein is CASSERPVPVNTEAFF. The DNA of the CDR3 is TGTGCCAGCAGTGAAAGACCAGTTCCAGTGAACACTGAAGCTTTCTTT.